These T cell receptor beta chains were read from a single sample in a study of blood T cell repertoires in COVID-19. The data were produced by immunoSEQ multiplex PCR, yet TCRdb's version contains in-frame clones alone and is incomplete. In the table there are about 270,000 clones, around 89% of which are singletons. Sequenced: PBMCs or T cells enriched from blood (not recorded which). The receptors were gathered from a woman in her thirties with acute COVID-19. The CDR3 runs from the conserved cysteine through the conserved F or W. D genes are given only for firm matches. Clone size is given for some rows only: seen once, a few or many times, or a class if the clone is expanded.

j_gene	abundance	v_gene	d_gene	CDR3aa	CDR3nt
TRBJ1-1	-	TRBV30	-	CAWSASINTEAFF	TGTGCCTGGAGTGCCTCTATAAACACTGAAGCTTTCTTT
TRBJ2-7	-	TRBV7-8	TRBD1	CASRIDRGQYEQYF	TGTGCCAGCAGAATCGACAGGGGGCAGTACGAGCAGTACTTC
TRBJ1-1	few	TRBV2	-	CASSPTGSFTEAFF	TGTGCCAGCAGTCCGACAGGTTCTTTTACTGAAGCTTTCTTT
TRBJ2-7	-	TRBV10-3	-	CAIMDSIGQYF	TGTGCCATCATGGACAGCATAGGGCAGTACTTC
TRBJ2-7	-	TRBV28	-	CASSGHYEQYF	TGTGCCAGCAGTGGACACTACGAGCAGTACTTC
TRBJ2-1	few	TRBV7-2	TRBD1	CASSKTGTGSNEQFF	TGTGCCAGCAGCAAAACCGGGACAGGGTCGAATGAGCAGTTCTTC
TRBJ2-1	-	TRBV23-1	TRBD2	CASSQRGRGNEQFF	TGCGCCAGCAGTCAGCGGGGGAGGGGCAATGAGCAGTTCTTC
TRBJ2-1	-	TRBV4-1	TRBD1	CASSQVDRVDEQFF	TGCGCCAGCAGCCAAGTGGACAGGGTGGATGAGCAGTTCTTC
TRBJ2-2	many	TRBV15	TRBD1	CATSRRTGANTGELFF	TGTGCCACCAGCCGCAGGACAGGCGCGAACACCGGGGAGCTGTTTTTT
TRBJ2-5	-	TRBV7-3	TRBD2	CASSPTQLASQETQYF	TGTGCCAGCAGCCCTACTCAACTAGCGTCACAAGAGACCCAGTACTTC
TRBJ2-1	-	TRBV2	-	CASSEAEYNEQFF	TGTGCCAGCAGTGAGGCGGAATACAATGAGCAGTTCTTC
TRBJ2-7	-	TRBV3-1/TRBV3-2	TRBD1	CASSRDRVSIYEQYF	TGTGCCAGCAGCCGAGACAGGGTTTCAATCTACGAGCAGTACTTC
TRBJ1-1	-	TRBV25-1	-	CASRRDLNTEAFF	TGTGCCAGCAGGAGGGATTTGAACACTGAAGCTTTCTTT
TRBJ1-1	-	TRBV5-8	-	CARPGYTEAFF	TGTGCCCGTCCGGGGTACACTGAAGCTTTCTTT
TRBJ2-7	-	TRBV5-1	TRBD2	CASSLEASGKGYEQYF	TGCGCCAGCAGCTTGGAGGCTAGCGGGAAGGGGTACGAGCAGTACTTC
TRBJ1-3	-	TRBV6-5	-	CASSSWTASGNTIYF	TGTGCCAGCAGTTCCTGGACAGCCTCTGGAAACACCATATATTTT
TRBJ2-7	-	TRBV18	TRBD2	CASSPSSSGDYEQYF	TGTGCCAGCTCACCTAGCTCTAGCGGAGATTACGAGCAGTACTTC
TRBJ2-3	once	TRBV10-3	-	CADSRRPTRYF	TGTGCCGACTCACGGCGTCCGACCCGGTATTTT
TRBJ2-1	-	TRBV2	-	CASNSLDKYNEQFF	-
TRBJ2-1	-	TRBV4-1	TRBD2	CASSQELAGVDEQFF	TGCGCCAGCAGCCAAGAACTAGCGGGAGTTGATGAGCAGTTCTTC
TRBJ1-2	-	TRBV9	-	CASSAELYGYTF	TGTGCCAGCAGCGCCGAGCTCTATGGCTACACCTTC
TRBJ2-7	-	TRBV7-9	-	CASSSGSKGPYEQYF	TGTGCCAGCAGCTCGGGATCCAAGGGCCCCTACGAGCAGTACTTC
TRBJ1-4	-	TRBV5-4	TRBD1	CASSTTGGNEKLFF	TGTGCCAGCAGCACGACAGGGGGTAATGAAAAACTGTTTTTT
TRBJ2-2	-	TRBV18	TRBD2	CASSQILAGVAKDTGELFF	TGTGCCAGCTCCCAGATACTAGCGGGAGTAGCTAAAGACACCGGGGAGCTGTTTTTT
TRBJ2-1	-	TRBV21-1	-	CASPGYFYNEQFF	TGTGCCAGCCCGGGGTACTTCTACAATGAGCAGTTCTTC
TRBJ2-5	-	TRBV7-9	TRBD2	CASSLAEASGEQETQYF	TGTGCCAGCAGCTTAGCGGAGGCTAGCGGAGAGCAAGAGACCCAGTACTTC
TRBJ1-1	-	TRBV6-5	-	CASELDSTDTEAFF	TGTGCCAGCGAGTTGGATTCGACAGACACTGAAGCTTTCTTT